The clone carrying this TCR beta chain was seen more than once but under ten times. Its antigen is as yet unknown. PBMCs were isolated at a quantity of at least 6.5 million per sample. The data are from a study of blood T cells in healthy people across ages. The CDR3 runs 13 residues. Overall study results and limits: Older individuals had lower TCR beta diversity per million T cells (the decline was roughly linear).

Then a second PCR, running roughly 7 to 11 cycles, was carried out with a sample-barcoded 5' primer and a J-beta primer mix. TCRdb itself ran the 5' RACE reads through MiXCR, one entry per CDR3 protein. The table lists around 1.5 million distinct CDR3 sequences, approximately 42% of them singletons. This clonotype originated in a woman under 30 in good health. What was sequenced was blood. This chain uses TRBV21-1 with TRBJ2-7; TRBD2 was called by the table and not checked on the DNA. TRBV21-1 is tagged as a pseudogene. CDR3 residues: CASSKPHPYEQYF. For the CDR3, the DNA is TGTGCCAGCAGCAAGCCCCACCCGTACGAGCAGTACTTC.